Listed here are 16 T cell receptor beta chains from one sample, sequenced in a study of OX40 agonist ivuxolimab in advanced cancers. The protocol was immunoSEQ multiplex PCR, while the TCRdb copy is restricted to in-frame clones and leaves out a portion. The table has 55,000 to 70,000 clones, more than 75% seen once. Sequencing used CD4+ or CD8+ T cells sorted from blood, obtained in a trial of the OX40 agonist ivuxolimab. These receptors were taken from an adult with an advanced solid tumor such as melanoma, head and neck, liver or kidney cancer.

The CDR3, as DNA: TGTGCCAGCAGCTCGGACATCGCAACTAATGAAAAACTGTTTTTT. Protein sequence: CASSSDIATNEKLFF. The V call is TRBV28, the J call TRBJ1-4; D possibly corresponds to TRBD1 (5 bases). The V end was cut by 6 bases, the J end by 0 bases, with 11 bases between. The CDR3 consists of 15 residues. CDR1 MDHEN and CDR2 SYDVKM come from the germline V gene.

This CDR3 is CASTPGGGENQPQHF. For the CDR3, the DNA is TGTGCCAGCACCCCAGGAGGGGGGGAAAATCAGCCCCAGCATTTT. This sequence joins TRBV6-5 and TRBJ1-5; D is perhaps TRBD1 (6 bases). The CDR3 length is 15 residues. Germline lookup yields CDR1 MNHEY and CDR2 SVGAGI. V dropped 7 bases and J dropped 4 bases, with 17 bases sitting between them.

The V call is TRBV10-3, the J call TRBJ2-1; the D gene is possibly TRBD2 (5 bases). Germline assignment: CDR1 ENHRY and CDR2 SYGVKD. The germline V and J ends were trimmed by 8 bases and 4 bases, with 9 bases remaining between them. The CDR3 totals 12 residues. This chain's CDR3 is CAIGRGYNEQFF. The CDR3 DNA reads as TGTGCCATCGGACGCGGGTACAATGAGCAGTTCTTC.

The V gene is TRBV2, the J gene TRBJ2-5; possible D gene TRBD2, 7 bases. The J call may be in error: the DNA end matches TRBJ2-7 better. CDR3 length: 13 amino acids. The germline V gene has CDR1 SNHLY and CDR2 FYNNEI. Written as DNA, the CDR3 is TGTGCCAGCGGAGGGGGGGCTGGAAACGAGCAGTACTTC. It is translated as CASGGGAGNEQYF.

V gene TRBV5-4 combines with J gene TRBJ2-7; D gene uncertain. Germline CDR1 and CDR2: SGHNT and YYREEE (reference sequence). V dropped 0 bases and J dropped 3 bases, with 7 bases sitting between them. This CDR3 has 13 residues. The CDR3 protein is CASSLVGFYEQYF. In DNA, the CDR3 is TGTGCCAGCAGCTTGGTGGGGTTCTACGAGCAGTACTTC.

V usage is TRBV7-8 and J usage is TRBJ2-1, with 13 positions matching TRBD2. This CDR3 is 16 amino acids long. Germline V gene sequence: CDR1 SGHVS, CDR2 FQNEAQ. Trimming removed 3 bases from V and 8 bases from J; junction bases left unmatched: 7. The CDR3 sequence: CASSFRTSGSRDEQFF. Written as DNA, the CDR3 is TGTGCCAGCAGCTTCCGGACTAGCGGGAGTCGGGATGAGCAGTTCTTC.

The chain is built from TRBV18 and TRBJ2-5; D gene ambiguous. The CDR3 runs to 15 residues. V lost 3 bases, J lost 2 bases, and 13 bases lay in between. From germline, CDR1 is KGHSH and CDR2 LQKENI. The chain's CDR3 is CASSPLLGRQETQYF. CDR3 bases: TGTGCCAGCTCACCCCTTCTAGGGCGGCAAGAGACCCAGTACTTC.

The V call is TRBV30, the J call TRBJ2-3; no definite D call. Deletions cut 3 bases from V and 0 bases from J, with 10 bases between. The CDR3 length is 14 residues. CDR1 and CDR2 from the germline V gene are GTSNPN and SVGIG (reference sequence). CDR3 nucleotide sequence: TGTGCCTGGAGGTACAGACATAGCACAGATACGCAGTATTTT. Protein sequence: CAWRYRHSTDTQYF.

The chain recombines TRBV13 with TRBJ2-1; 7 nucleotides line up with TRBD2. The CDR3 loop spans 20 amino acids. Germline CDR1 reads PRHDT; CDR2 reads FYEKMQ (reference sequence). V dropped 0 bases and J dropped 3; count of bases not matched to a gene: 17. Written as DNA, the CDR3 is TGTGCCAGCAGCTTAGGGACTAGCTTAACTCCGGGACTCATCTACAATGAGCAGTTCTTC. Its protein is CASSLGTSLTPGLIYNEQFF.

This clone occurred a few times. The rearrangement uses TRBV19 and TRBJ1-1; D remains ambiguous. The germline V gene has CDR1 LNHDA and CDR2 SQIVND (reference sequence). V was trimmed by 4 bases and J by 1 base, leaving 4 bases between them. This CDR3 comprises 12 residues. The CDR3 loop is CASSRENTEAFF. CDR3 in DNA: TGTGCCAGTAGTAGGGAGAACACTGAAGCTTTCTTT. Variable domain in full (rest from reference TRBV19 and TRBJ1-1): DGGITQSPKYLFRKEGQNVTLSCEQNLNHDAMYWYRQDPGQGLRLIYYSQIVNDFQKGDIAEGYSVSREKKESFPLTVTSAQKNPTAFYLCASSRENTEAFFGQGTRLTVV.

The chain links TRBV5-1 to TRBJ1-2, with D maybe TRBD1 (5 bases). The CDR3 has 15 amino acids. The V gene lost 0 bases and the J gene lost 5 bases, with 14 bases spanning the gap. Per germline, CDR1 SGHRS and CDR2 YFSETQ. The CDR3 here is CASSLARQGGYGYTF. As DNA, the CDR3 is TGCGCCAGCAGCTTGGCCCGGCAGGGAGGGTATGGCTACACCTTC.

The chain carries TRBV18 and TRBJ2-7; D might be TRBD1 (6 bases). Germline-derived CDR1 and CDR2 are KGHSH and LQKENI. With 4 bases removed from V and 5 bases from J, the gap between germline ends came to 15 bases. CDR3 size: 14 residues. The CDR3 region is CASSLTQGTDEQYF. The CDR3 nucleotides read TGTGCCAGCTCACTCACTCAGGGGACCGACGAGCAGTACTTC. The full variable domain, its missing parts supplied by reference TRBV18 and TRBJ2-7, is NAGVMQNPRHLVRRRGQEARLRCSPMKGHSHVYWYRQLPEEGLKFMVYLQKENIIDESGMPKERFSAEFPKEGPSILRIQQVVRGDSAAYFCASSLTQGTDEQYFGPGTRLTVT.

The gene calls are TRBV27 and TRBJ2-1; D may be TRBD2 (5 bases). The CDR3 runs to 14 residues. Trimming took off 6 bases at V and 4 bases at J, with 13 bases between the two ends. Germline CDR1 MNHEY, CDR2 SMNVEV (reference sequence). The CDR3: CASRFDGEYNEQFF. DNA for the CDR3: TGTGCCAGCAGATTCGACGGGGAATACAATGAGCAGTTCTTC.

This sequence joins TRBV5-6 and TRBJ1-5, with a weak D call TRBD1 (5 bases). V lost 4 bases, J lost 2 bases, and 16 bases lay in between. This CDR3 contains 16 residues. Germline lookup yields CDR1 SGHDT and CDR2 YYEEEE. CDR3 sequence: CASSPRQRRGNQPQHF. The CDR3 coding sequence is TGTGCCAGCAGCCCGCGACAGAGGAGGGGCAATCAGCCCCAGCATTTT. Full variable domain (outside the CDR3, taken from reference TRBV5-6 and TRBJ1-5): DAGVTQSPTHLIKTRGQQVTLRCSPKSGHDTVSWYQQALGQGPQFIFQYYEEEERQRGNFPDRFSGHQFPNYSSELNVNALLLGDSALYLCASSPRQRRGNQPQHFGDGTRLSIL.

The V gene is TRBV28, the J gene TRBJ2-5; TRBD2 might be the D (6 bases). The last part of the DNA fits TRBJ2-7 better; the J call may be wrong. Germline V CDR1 and CDR2: MDHEN, SYDVKM. The CDR3 consists of 14 residues. Here the CDR3 reads CASSRGGASYEQYF. CDR3 coding DNA: TGTGCCAGCAGTAGGGGAGGTGCCTCCTACGAGCAGTACTTC.

This sequence joins TRBV13 and TRBJ1-1; 8 nucleotides agree with TRBD1. From germline, CDR1 is PRHDT and CDR2 FYEKMQ (reference sequence). With 2 bases clipped from V and 4 bases from J, the junction kept 12 bases outside the gene matches. The CDR3 length is 17 residues. The CDR3 region has the DNA TGTGCCAGCAGCTTACACCGGGACAGGACTTTTCCCACTGAAGCTTTCTTT. It translates to CASSLHRDRTFPTEAFF.